This T cell receptor beta chain originates from a study of T cell responses to AZD1222 COVID-19 vaccine. The repertoire was sequenced with immunoSEQ multiplex PCR; TCRdb's copy has only in-frame clones and lacks some. The sample has about 66,000 clones, less than 90% seen once; the top ten hold 17%. The V gene's germline CDR1 is MDHEN and CDR2 SYDVKM. The CDR3 totals 13 residues. Trimming pared 1 base from V and 2 bases from J, leaving 5 bases between. This clone was seen only once. The sequencing used peripheral blood, collected on day 0 of AZD1222 vaccination. This chain connects TRBV28 to TRBJ1-1; D is unresolved. This sequence originates from an adult in good health. In DNA form, the CDR3 reads TGTGCCAGCAGTTTATATGGTAACACTGAAGCTTTCTTT. Translated, it gives CASSLYGNTEAFF.